This TCR beta chain was documented in a study of T-cell reconstitution after alpha-beta-depleted transplantation in children. The CDR3 sequence is 18 residues long. Germline CDR1 ENHRY, CDR2 SYGVKD. After removal of 0 bases from V and 5 bases from J, the junction contained 13 bases not matched to a gene. The table lists this clonotype with a few counts. Preparation of the TCRbeta library used unique molecular identifiers. A single record per CDR3 protein comes from TCRdb applying MiXCR to the PCR reads. The sample yields roughly 490,000 distinct CDR3 sequences, approximately 10% seen once. The chain has TRBV10-3 and TRBJ2-5; TRBD2 matches 9 bases. The TCR was taken from a female patient between 2 and 10 years old who had a stem cell transplant for aplastic anemia, so the T cells may come from the graft donor. Specimen: PBMCs, mostly from graft donor cells, collected 180 days after TCRalphabeta/CD19-depleted stem cell transplant. The CDR3 region is CAISESTLEAGGLETQYF. CDR3 coding DNA: TGTGCCATCAGTGAGTCGACGCTGGAAGCGGGAGGACTGGAGACCCAGTACTTC.